One T cell receptor beta chain is described in this entry. CDR3 length equals 15 residues. The germline V gene has CDR1 SGHRS and CDR2 YFSETQ. V lost 4 bases and J 4 bases, leaving 15 bases between the germline ends. Then a second PCR, running about 6 to 12 cycles, was carried out with a sample-barcoded 5' primer and a J-beta primer mix. TCRdb redid the calling of the 5' RACE reads with MiXCR, one entry per CDR3 protein. The sample holds roughly 1,700,000 distinct CDR3 sequences, 28% seen once. This sample stems from a study of blood T cells in healthy people across ages. Individuals who donated were healthy Caucasians from Russia aged roughly 6 to 90. It was roughly 10 milliliters of peripheral blood that were drawn from each donor.

The sequenced material came from blood. This sequence joins TRBV5-1 and TRBJ2-1, with D perhaps matching TRBD2 (6 bases). The TCR sequence derives from a woman aged 30 to 39 in good health. In DNA form, the CDR3 reads TGCGCCAGCAGCCCCCGGGACTCAAGATACAATGAGCAGTTCTTC. It is translated as CASSPRDSRYNEQFF.